Below are 12 T cell receptor beta chains sequenced from a single sample in a study of human T cells and chemical hapten exposure. Sample time point: patch test 1, 2 weeks after DPC sensitization. Treatment of the sample: therapeutic diphenylcyclopropenone sensitization with weekly scalp DPC. TCRdb itself ran the RACE reads through MiXCR, one entry per CDR3 protein. The sample contains approximately 82,000 distinct CDR3 sequences, under 12% of which appear only once. Here the sequenced sample was whole blood, taken in connection with sensitization to the hapten diphenylcyclopropenone (DPC). The source of these receptors is a man in his forties with alopecia areata. Some clones in this sample may be carry-over from other donors' samples.

This clonotype was observed a few times. The rearrangement joins TRBV9 to TRBJ2-1; 8 nucleotides line up with TRBD2. Losses at the gene ends were 4 bases for V and 2 bases for J; bases not matched to a gene: 5. Germline V gene sequence: CDR1 SGDLS, CDR2 YYNGEE. CDR3 length: 15 residues. For the CDR3, the DNA is TGTGCCAGCAGCCTGGGACTAGGTACCTACAATGAGCAGTTCTTC. It yields the protein CASSLGLGTYNEQFF.

This clonotype was recorded at least ten times. The gene calls are TRBV5-1 and TRBJ2-6, with 8 nucleotides matching TRBD1. Germline loops: CDR1 SGHRS, CDR2 YFSETQ. The CDR3 consists of 17 residues. The ends lost 4 bases at V and 0 bases at J; junction bases unmatched: 6. For the CDR3, the DNA is TGCGCCAGCAGCCGGGACAGGCGACTCTCTGGGGCCAACGTCCTGACTTTC. Its protein product is CASSRDRRLSGANVLTF.

The chain is built from TRBV5-1 and TRBJ2-1, with D hard to call. The germline gives CDR1 SGHRS, CDR2 YFSETQ. The CDR3 totals 15 residues. Trimming stripped 0 bases from V and 0 bases from J, with 7 bases between. The CDR3 reads CASSLASDSYNEQFF. Here the CDR3 DNA reads TGCGCCAGCAGCTTGGCCTCTGACTCCTACAATGAGCAGTTCTTC.

In this sample, this clonotype turned up a few times. The genes are TRBV6-5 and TRBJ2-3; 9 bases align to TRBD2. The CDR3 contains 16 residues. Looked up from germline, CDR1 is MNHEY and CDR2 is SVGAGI. With V trimmed by 0 bases and J by 4 bases, 5 bases remained unmatched. The CDR3 nucleotides read TGTGCCAGCAGTTACTCCGGCGGGAGGGTCCCAGATACGCAGTATTTT. It encodes CASSYSGGRVPDTQYF.

V gene TRBV7-2 combines with J gene TRBJ2-1; TRBD2 aligns across 7 bases. CDR3 length: 14 residues. The V segment lost 0 bases and the J segment 5 bases; nucleotides outside the gene matches: 1. Germline V gene data show CDR1 as SGHTA and CDR2 as FQGNSA. The CDR3: CASSLAGGDNEQFF. As DNA, the CDR3 is TGTGCCAGCAGCTTAGCGGGGGGGGACAATGAGCAGTTCTTC. The variable domain in full, with the rest retrieved from reference TRBV7-2 and TRBJ2-1, is GAGVSQSPSNKVTEKGKDVELRCDPISGHTALYWYRQSLGQGLEFLIYFQGNSAPDKSGLPSDRFSAERTGGSVSTLTIQRTQQEDSAVYLCASSLAGGDNEQFFGPGTRLTVL.

The table lists this clonotype with many counts. The rearrangement uses TRBV4-3 and TRBJ1-1; D is unclear. V lost 4 bases and J lost 3, with 12 bases in between. The CDR3 spans 14 residues. The germline CDR1 and CDR2 sequences are LGHNA and YSLEER. The CDR3 coding sequence is TGCGCCAGCAGCCGAAGACCCCGGGACACTGAAGCTTTCTTT. It encodes CASSRRPRDTEAFF.

The table lists this clonotype with a few counts. The genes are TRBV3-1 and TRBJ2-3, with TRBD1 matching 8 bases. V shed 1 base, J shed 2 bases, and the junction held 2 bases outside the gene matches. This CDR3 contains 15 residues. CDR1 LGHDT and CDR2 YNNKEL come from the germline V gene (reference sequence). The CDR3, as DNA: TGTGCCAGCAGCCAAGGGACAGGGTACACAGATACGCAGTATTTT. This codes for CASSQGTGYTDTQYF.

This clonotype was seen at least ten times. The chain links TRBV29-1 to TRBJ2-5; 11 positions agree with TRBD2. The CDR3 has 14 amino acids. Germline V lookup: CDR1 SQVTM, CDR2 ANQGSEA. V lost 8 bases to trimming and J lost 5 bases; unmatched junction nucleotides: 10. The CDR3 is CSLLAGESQETQYF. The CDR3 DNA reads TGCAGCCTACTAGCGGGAGAATCCCAGGAGACCCAGTACTTC.

This clonotype was counted only a few times. The V call is TRBV7-9, the J call TRBJ2-1, with no clear D. Per germline, CDR1 SEHNR and CDR2 FQNEAQ (reference sequence). The V gene lost 2 bases and the J gene lost 12 bases, with 17 bases spanning the gap. This CDR3 comprises 14 residues. CDR3 in DNA: TGTGCCAGCAGCTTAATGGGTCCCAATAAGGGGCAGTTCTTC. It translates to CASSLMGPNKGQFF.

Many counts were recorded for this clonotype. The chain is built from TRBV4-3 and TRBJ2-2, with D tentatively TRBD1 (6 bases). The germline V gene encodes CDR1 LGHNA and CDR2 YSLEER. The CDR3 has 17 residues. Deletions cut 4 bases from V and 0 bases from J, with 15 bases between. CDR3 sequence (DNA): TGCGCCAGCAGCCGGGTCACGGCAGGGGCGAACACCGGGGAGCTGTTTTTT. Translation gives CASSRVTAGANTGELFF.

The chain joins TRBV7-2 to TRBJ2-4, with 15 nucleotides matching TRBD2. The length of the CDR3 is 19 residues. CDR1 is SGHTA, CDR2 FQGNSA, per germline. With V trimmed by 4 bases and J by 0 bases, 7 bases remained unmatched. The CDR3 reads CASSSNGLAGGLAKNIQYF. CDR3 bases: TGTGCCAGCAGCTCTAACGGACTAGCGGGAGGGCTAGCCAAAAACATTCAGTACTTC. Full variable domain (missing parts from reference TRBV7-2 and TRBJ2-4): GAGVSQSPSNKVTEKGKDVELRCDPISGHTALYWYRQSLGQGLEFLIYFQGNSAPDKSGLPSDRFSAERTGGSVSTLTIQRTQQEDSAVYLCASSSNGLAGGLAKNIQYFGAGTRLSVL.

There are many counts of this clonotype. This chain joins TRBV7-2 and TRBJ2-5; 9 bases are a match to TRBD1. Trimming removed 6 bases from V and 5 bases from J; junction bases left unmatched: 19. The CDR3 is made up of 18 amino acids. In germline, CDR1 is SGHTA, CDR2 FQGNSA. The CDR3 DNA sequence: TGTGCCAGCAGTGTCATCTCCGGGACAGGGTTCGGAGGGGAGACCCAGTACTTC. Its translation: CASSVISGTGFGGETQYF.